This TCR beta chain was captured in a study of CD8+ T cells in alopecia areata. Points from the study as a whole: Clonality in lesional scalp, especially alopecia totalis/universalis, exceeded that of normal scalp.

About this clone: Antigen specificity is unknown.

The CDR3 runs 14 residues. CDR1 is SGHDT, CDR2 YYEEEE, per germline. V gave up 4 bases and J gave up 2 bases, with 7 bases separating them. Following extraction, RNA underwent reverse transcription to cDNA, which served as the sequencing template. Only in-frame clones appear in the TCRdb table, and some are missing; sequencing was by immunoSEQ multiplex PCR. The repertoire holds 150,000 to 200,000 clones, with 50% to 70% as singletons. Treatment reported: oral pan-JAK inhibitor, 5-10 mg twice daily. Collected material from alopecia areata patients comprised lesional scalp punch biopsies and peripheral blood.

This rearrangement joins TRBV5-6 to TRBJ2-6; no reliable D call. The source of this sequence is a human donor with alopecia areata. Here the sequenced sample was CD4+ T cells sorted from blood, taken at week 49, from a patient treated with tofacitinib. The CDR3 bases are TGTGCCAGCAGCCAGGACCCTGGGGCCAACGTCCTGACTTTC. Its translation is CASSQDPGANVLTF.